What follows describes a single TCR beta chain. The record originates from a study of OX40 agonist ivuxolimab in advanced cancers. The assay was immunoSEQ multiplex PCR, and TCRdb's table has in-frame clones only and misses some. This table holds tens of thousands of clones, roughly nine tenths found once. The V end lost 2 bases, the J end lost 7 bases, and 9 bases lay between the germline ends. The CDR3 length is 12 residues. Germline-derived CDR1 and CDR2 are GTSNPN and SVGIG (reference sequence). The specimen was CD4+ or CD8+ T cells sorted from blood, collected in a trial of the OX40 agonist ivuxolimab. V usage is TRBV30 and J usage is TRBJ2-1; D is unclear. This receptor was identified in an adult with an advanced solid tumor such as melanoma, head and neck, liver or kidney cancer. The CDR3 region has the DNA TGTGCCTGGAGTACACCCGGAAATGAGCAGTTCTTC. Translation gives CAWSTPGNEQFF.